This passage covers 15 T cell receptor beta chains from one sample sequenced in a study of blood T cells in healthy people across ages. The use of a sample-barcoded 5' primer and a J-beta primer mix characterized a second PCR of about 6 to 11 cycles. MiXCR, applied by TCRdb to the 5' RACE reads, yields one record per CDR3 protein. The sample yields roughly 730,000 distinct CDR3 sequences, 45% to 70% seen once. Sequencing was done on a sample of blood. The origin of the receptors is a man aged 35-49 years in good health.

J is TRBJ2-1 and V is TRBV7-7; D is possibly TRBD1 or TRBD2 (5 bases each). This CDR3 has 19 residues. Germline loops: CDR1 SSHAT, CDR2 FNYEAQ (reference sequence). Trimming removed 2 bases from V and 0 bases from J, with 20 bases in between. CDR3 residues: CASSLRVGTGPSSYNEQFF. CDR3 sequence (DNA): TGTGCCAGCAGCTTAAGGGTGGGGACGGGACCGAGCTCCTACAATGAGCAGTTCTTC. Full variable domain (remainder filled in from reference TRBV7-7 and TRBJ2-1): GAGVSQSPRYKVTKRGQDVTLRCDPISSHATLYWYQQALGQGPEFLTYFNYEAQPDKSGLPSDRFSAERPEGSISTLTIQRTEQRDSAMYRCASSLRVGTGPSSYNEQFFGPGTRLTVL.

The CDR3 loop is CSAGGGGFDEQFF. The CDR3 region has the DNA TGCAGTGCCGGAGGTGGGGGGTTCGATGAGCAGTTCTTC. The V gene is TRBV20-1, the J gene TRBJ2-1; a possible D gene is TRBD2 (6 bases). The V and J ends lost 6 bases and 8 bases respectively, with 17 bases between them. The CDR3 is made up of 13 amino acids. Germline V gene sequence: CDR1 DFQATT, CDR2 SNEGSKA (reference sequence).

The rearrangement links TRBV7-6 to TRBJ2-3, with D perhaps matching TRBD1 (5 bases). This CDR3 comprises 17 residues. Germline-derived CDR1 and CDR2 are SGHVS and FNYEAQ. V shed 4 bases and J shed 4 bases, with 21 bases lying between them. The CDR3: CASSYREGPGAPDTQYF. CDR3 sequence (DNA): TGTGCCAGCAGCTACCGCGAAGGCCCTGGGGCCCCAGATACGCAGTATTTT. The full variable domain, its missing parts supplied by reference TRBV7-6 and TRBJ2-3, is GAGVSQSPRYKVTKRGQDVALRCDPISGHVSLYWYRQALGQGPEFLTYFNYEAQQDKSGLPNDRFSAERPEGSISTLTIQRTEQRDSAMYRCASSYREGPGAPDTQYFGPGTRLTVL.

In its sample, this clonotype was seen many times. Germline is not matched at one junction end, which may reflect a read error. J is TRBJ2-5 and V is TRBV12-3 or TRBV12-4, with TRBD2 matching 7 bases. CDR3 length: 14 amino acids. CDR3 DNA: TGTGCCAGCAGCTTAGGAACGGGGGGAGAGACCCAGTACTTC. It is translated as CASSLGTGGETQYF.

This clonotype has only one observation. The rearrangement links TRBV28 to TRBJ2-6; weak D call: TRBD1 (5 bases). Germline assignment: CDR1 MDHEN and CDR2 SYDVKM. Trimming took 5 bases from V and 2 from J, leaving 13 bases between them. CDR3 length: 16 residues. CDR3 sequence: CASSPQWGPGANVLTF. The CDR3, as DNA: TGTGCCAGCAGTCCACAGTGGGGCCCTGGGGCCAACGTCCTGACTTTC. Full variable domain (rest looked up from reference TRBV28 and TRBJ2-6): DVKVTQSSRYLVKRTGEKVFLECVQDMDHENMFWYRQDPGLGLRLIYFSYDVKMKEKGDIPEGYSVSREKKERFSLILESASTNQTSMYLCASSPQWGPGANVLTFGAGSRLTVL.

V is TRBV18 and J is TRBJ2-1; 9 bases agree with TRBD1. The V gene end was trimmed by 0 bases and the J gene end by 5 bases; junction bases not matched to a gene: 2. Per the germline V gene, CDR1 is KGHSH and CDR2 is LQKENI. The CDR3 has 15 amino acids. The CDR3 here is CASSPPGQGHNEQFF. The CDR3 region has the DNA TGTGCCAGCTCACCACCGGGACAGGGACACAATGAGCAGTTCTTC.

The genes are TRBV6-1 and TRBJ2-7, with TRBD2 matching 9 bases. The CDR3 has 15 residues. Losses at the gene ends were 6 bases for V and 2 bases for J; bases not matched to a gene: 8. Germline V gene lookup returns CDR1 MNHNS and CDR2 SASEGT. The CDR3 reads CASRESGGSTYEQYF. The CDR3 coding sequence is TGTGCCAGCAGGGAAAGCGGGGGGTCAACCTACGAGCAGTACTTC.

DNA of the CDR3: TGCAGCGGTGCCTTGACAGGGGGCGCAACCAATGAGCAGTTCTTC. Translated, it gives CSGALTGGATNEQFF. V is TRBV29-1 and J is TRBJ2-1; 10 bases are shared with TRBD1. This CDR3 comprises 15 residues. V gave up 7 bases and J gave up 6 bases; unmatched junction bases: 12. Germline V gene lookup returns CDR1 SQVTM and CDR2 ANQGSEA.

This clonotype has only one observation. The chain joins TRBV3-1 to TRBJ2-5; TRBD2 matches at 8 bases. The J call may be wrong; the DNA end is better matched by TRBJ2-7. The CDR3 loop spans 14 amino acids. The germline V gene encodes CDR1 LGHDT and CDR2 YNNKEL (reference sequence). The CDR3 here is CASSQSGGNYEQYF. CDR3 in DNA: TGTGCCAGCAGCCAAAGCGGGGGAAACTACGAGCAGTACTTC.

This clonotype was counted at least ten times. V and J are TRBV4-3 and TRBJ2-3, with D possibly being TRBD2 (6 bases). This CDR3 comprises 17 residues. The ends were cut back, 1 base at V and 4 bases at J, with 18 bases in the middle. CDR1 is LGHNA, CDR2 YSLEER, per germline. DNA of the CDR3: TGCGCCAGCAGCCAAGGCACGCGCGGGATGGGACCAGATACGCAGTATTTT. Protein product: CASSQGTRGMGPDTQYF.

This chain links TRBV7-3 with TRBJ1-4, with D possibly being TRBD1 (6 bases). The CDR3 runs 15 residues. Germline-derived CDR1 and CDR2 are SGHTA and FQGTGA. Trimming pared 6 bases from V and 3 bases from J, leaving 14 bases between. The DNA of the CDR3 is TGTGCCAGCAGGTTCACAGGGATTGCTAATGAAAAACTGTTTTTT. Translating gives CASRFTGIANEKLFF.

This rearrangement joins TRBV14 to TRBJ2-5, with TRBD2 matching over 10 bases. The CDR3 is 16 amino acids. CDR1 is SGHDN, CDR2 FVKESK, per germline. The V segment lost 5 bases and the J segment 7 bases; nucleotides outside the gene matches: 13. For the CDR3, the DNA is TGTGCCAGCAGCTACGCCCTAGCGGGGGTCTCTATGACCCAGTACTTC. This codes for CASSYALAGVSMTQYF.

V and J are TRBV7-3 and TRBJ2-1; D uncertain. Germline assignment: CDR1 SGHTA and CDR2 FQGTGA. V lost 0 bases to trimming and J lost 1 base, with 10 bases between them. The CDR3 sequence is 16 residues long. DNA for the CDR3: TGTGCCAGCAGCTTAACGGACCCCGGGTCCTACAATGAGCAGTTCTTC. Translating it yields CASSLTDPGSYNEQFF.

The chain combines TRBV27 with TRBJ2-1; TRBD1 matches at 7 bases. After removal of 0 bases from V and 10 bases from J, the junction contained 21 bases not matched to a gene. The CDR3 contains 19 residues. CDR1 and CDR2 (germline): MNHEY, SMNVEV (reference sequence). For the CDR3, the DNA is TGTGCCAGCAGTTTATCTATGGGGACAGAGTTTAAGAGCTCCTACGAGCAGTTCTTC. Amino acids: CASSLSMGTEFKSSYEQFF.

In DNA, the CDR3 is TGTGCCAGCAGCTCGGTAGCGGGAGGATTGAAGACCCAGTACTTC. It translates to CASSSVAGGLKTQYF. The J gene is TRBJ2-5, the V gene TRBV7-9; 10 bases match TRBD2. This CDR3 region has 15 residues. Losses at the gene ends were 4 bases for V and 6 bases for J; bases not matched to a gene: 8. Germline values: CDR1 SEHNR, CDR2 FQNEAQ (reference sequence).